The 8 T cell receptor beta chains below all came from one sample that was sequenced in a study of blood T cells in healthy people across ages. PCR was performed a second time for roughly 7 to 11 cycles using a sample-barcoded 5' primer and a J-beta primer mix. Each CDR3 protein gets one entry after TCRdb re-called the 5' RACE reads with MiXCR. The sample shows hundreds of thousands of distinct CDR3 sequences, around 68% of them seen only once. Material for sequencing was blood. These receptors were taken from a man in his thirties or forties in good health.

CDR3: CSVEDVRTQYF. In DNA, the CDR3 is TGCAGCGTTGAAGATGTTCGGACCCAGTACTTC. The genes are TRBV29-1 and TRBJ2-5; D remains unclear. Germline V gives CDR1 SQVTM, CDR2 ANQGSEA. V lost 0 bases to trimming and J lost 7 bases, with 6 bases between them. This CDR3 is built from 11 residues.

The V gene is TRBV7-9, the J gene TRBJ2-7, with TRBD1 matching over 8 bases. There are 15 residues in the CDR3. Trimming took 5 bases from V and 0 from J; bases not matched to a gene: 6. Germline CDR1 is SEHNR and CDR2 is FQNEAQ (reference sequence). As DNA, the CDR3 is TGTGCCAGCAGCCAGACAGGGGATAGCTCCTACGAGCAGTACTTC. It encodes CASSQTGDSSYEQYF.

The chain combines TRBV2 with TRBJ2-3; TRBD1 aligns across 8 bases. The CDR3 runs 15 residues. Germline assignment: CDR1 SNHLY and CDR2 FYNNEI. With V trimmed by 4 bases and J by 1 base, 4 bases remained unmatched. This chain's CDR3 is CASSGGQGGTDTQYF. For the CDR3, the DNA is TGTGCCAGCAGTGGTGGACAGGGAGGCACAGATACGCAGTATTTT.

This chain connects TRBV27 to TRBJ1-6; possible D gene TRBD1, 5 bases. Germline V gives CDR1 MNHEY, CDR2 SMNVEV (reference sequence). The CDR3 contains 15 residues. V lost 6 bases to trimming and J lost 9 bases, with 18 bases between them. CDR3 bases: TGTGCCAGCAGCCCTGGGGCGGGGAGCGGTTCACCCCTCCACTTT. Its protein is CASSPGAGSGSPLHF.

The chain uses TRBV3-1 and TRBJ2-7; a weak D match, TRBD1 (6 bases). CDR3 length equals 16 residues. Between the trimmed V and J ends, which lost 0 bases and 5 bases, there was a span of 17 bases. The germline V gene has CDR1 LGHDT and CDR2 YNNKEL (reference sequence). In nucleotides, the CDR3 is TGTGCCAGCAGCCAAGATATAAGGACAGCCCCCGACGAGCAGTACTTC. Its translation: CASSQDIRTAPDEQYF.

The sample holds one count of this clonotype. The chain recombines TRBV7-2 with TRBJ2-2; TRBD2 is a possible D gene (5 bases). CDR1 is SGHTA and CDR2 is FQGNSA in the germline V gene. The CDR3 totals 16 residues. Trimming removed 5 bases from V and 0 bases from J, with 13 bases in between. As DNA, the CDR3 is TGTGCCAGCAGCACTAGGCTCAGGTCGAACACCGGGGAGCTGTTTTTT. This sequence encodes CASSTRLRSNTGELFF.

This chain connects TRBV28 to TRBJ2-4, with D maybe TRBD2 (5 bases). From germline, CDR1 is MDHEN and CDR2 SYDVKM. The CDR3 runs 16 residues. Trimming shortened V by 7 bases and J by 1 base, and 17 bases separated the two germline ends. The CDR3 DNA is TGTGCCAGCACCGATCCGGGAAGAAGGGCCAAAAACATTCAGTACTTC. Its translation: CASTDPGRRAKNIQYF.

This clonotype was recorded a few times. V gene TRBV20-1 combines with J gene TRBJ2-4; 7 positions match TRBD1. The tail of the sequence fits TRBJ2-7 better, so the J call may be wrong. Germline assignment: CDR1 DFQATT and CDR2 SNEGSKA (reference sequence). The CDR3 has 14 residues. CDR3 sequence (DNA): TGCAGTGCTAGAGATCGACAGGGTAGCTACGAGCAGTACTTC. Translation gives CSARDRQGSYEQYF.